The sample holds one count of the clone carrying this T cell receptor (beta chain). Profiled with immunoSEQ multiplex PCR; TCRdb holds only in-frame clones, not every one. The data show roughly 550,000 clones, around 82% seen once. This entry comes from a study of shared T cell receptors in the human thymus. Per germline, CDR1 MGHDK and CDR2 SYGVNS. V gave up 4 bases and J gave up 12 bases, with 13 bases separating them. CDR3 length: 11 residues. These data were likewise used in another study, on human thymus T cells. As that report states: Infants, healthy and Finnish, who were having corrective surgery for congenital heart defects served as donors. Corrective heart surgery yielded the resections from which the thymus tissue came. Overlap was high between thymic repertoires from unrelated individuals, as reported in related research.

V is TRBV25-1 and J is TRBJ2-7, with a tentative D call TRBD1 (5 bases). The sample was thymocytes. This TCR came from a boy less than two years old with a congenital heart defect. CDR3 residues: CASSGPWGRYF. CDR3 bases: TGTGCCAGCAGTGGGCCTTGGGGCCGGTACTTC.